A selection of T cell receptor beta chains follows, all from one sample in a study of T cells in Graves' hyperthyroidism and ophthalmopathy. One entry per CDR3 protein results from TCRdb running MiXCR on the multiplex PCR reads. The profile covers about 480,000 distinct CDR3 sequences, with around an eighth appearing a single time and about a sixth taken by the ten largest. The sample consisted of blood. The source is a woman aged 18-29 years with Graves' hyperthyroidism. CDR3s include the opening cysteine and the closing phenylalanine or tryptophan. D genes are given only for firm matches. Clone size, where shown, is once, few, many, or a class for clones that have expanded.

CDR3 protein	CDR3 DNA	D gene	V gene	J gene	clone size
CAWSAGVNTEAFF	TGTGCCTGGAGTGCGGGTGTGAACACTGAAGCTTTCTTT	-	TRBV30	TRBJ1-1	many
CASRRGGYYEQYF	TGTGCCAGTCGCAGGGGGGGGTACTACGAGCAGTACTTC	-	TRBV25-1	TRBJ2-7	-
CASRHKLADSSYEQYF	TGTGCCAGCAGACATAAACTAGCCGACAGCTCCTACGAGCAGTACTTC	-	TRBV6-1	TRBJ2-7	few
CASSPGAFSNQPQHF	TGTGCCAGCAGCCCTGGGGCCTTTAGCAATCAGCCCCAGCATTTT	-	TRBV7-9	TRBJ1-5	-
CSASQQVLRTSGRWPQFF	TGCAGTGCTAGTCAACAGGTTCTTAGGACTAGCGGGAGATGGCCTCAGTTCTTC	TRBD2	TRBV20-1	TRBJ2-1	-
CSAPLAGGHEQYF	TGCAGTGCTCCACTAGCGGGAGGGCACGAGCAGTACTTC	TRBD2	TRBV20-1	TRBJ2-7	-
CASSPGLNIQYF	TGTGCCAGCAGTCCGGGACTTAACATTCAGTACTTC	-	TRBV28	TRBJ2-4	-
CASSSHPRVTSGNTIYF	TGTGCCAGCAGCTCACACCCTAGGGTTACCTCTGGAAACACCATATATTTT	-	TRBV11-2	TRBJ1-3	many
CASSQHYTGELFF	TGCGCCAGCAGCCAACACTACACCGGGGAGCTGTTTTTT	-	TRBV4-1	TRBJ2-2	many
CASSSTGTGAGKLFF	TGTGCCAGCAGTTCGACTGGGACAGGGGCCGGAAAACTGTTTTTT	TRBD1	TRBV28	TRBJ1-4	-
CATHAGSYNSPLHF	TGTGCCACCCACGCGGGCTCCTATAATTCACCCCTCCACTTT	-	TRBV19	TRBJ1-6	few
CASSLRGQGEGYTF	TGTGCCAGCAGTTTAAGGGGACAGGGGGAGGGCTACACCTTC	TRBD1	TRBV12-3/TRBV12-4	TRBJ1-2	many
CASSYRADQPQHF	TGTGCCAGCAGTTACCGGGCTGATCAGCCCCAGCATTTT	-	TRBV6-5	TRBJ1-5	few
CASRDRGYEQYF	TGTGCCAGTAGGGACAGGGGCTACGAGCAGTACTTC	TRBD1	TRBV19	TRBJ2-7	-
CASSWGGDNQPQHF	TGTGCCAGCAGTTGGGGCGGGGACAATCAGCCCCAGCATTTT	-	TRBV6-2/TRBV6-3	TRBJ1-5	many
CASSYGISYNEQFF	TGTGCCAGCAGTTACGGTATCTCCTACAATGAGCAGTTCTTC	-	TRBV12-3/TRBV12-4	TRBJ2-1	few
CASSLVGFGLAGSDTQYF	TGTGCCAGCAGCTTAGTAGGGTTTGGACTAGCGGGGTCAGATACGCAGTATTTT	TRBD2	TRBV7-3	TRBJ2-3	many
CASSLAGGAGNIQYF	TGTGCCAGCAGCTTGGCGGGAGGGGCGGGAAACATTCAGTACTTC	TRBD2	TRBV7-9	TRBJ2-4	-
CASTTTSGLQFF	TGTGCCAGCACCACGACTAGCGGACTGCAGTTCTTC	TRBD2	TRBV2	TRBJ2-1	many
CASSKVGGSYEQYF	TGTGCCAGTTCTAAAGTGGGGGGATCCTACGAGCAGTACTTC	-	TRBV19	TRBJ2-7	many
CASSYSAGSSYEQYF	TGTGCCAGCAGTTACTCGGCGGGGAGCTCCTACGAGCAGTACTTC	-	TRBV6-5	TRBJ2-7	many
CASSLAGGTADTQYF	TGTGCCAGCAGCTTAGCGGGCGGAACGGCAGATACGCAGTATTTT	-	TRBV7-3	TRBJ2-3	-
CSASPGTGQYEQYF	TGCAGTGCTAGTCCCGGGACAGGTCAATACGAGCAGTACTTC	TRBD1	TRBV20-1	TRBJ2-7	-
CATSGGHADNQPQHF	TGTGCCACCAGTGGTGGACACGCGGACAATCAGCCCCAGCATTTT	-	TRBV24-1	TRBJ1-5	many
CASSFASGRALYEQYF	TGTGCCAGCAGTTTCGCTAGCGGGAGGGCCCTCTACGAGCAGTACTTC	TRBD2	TRBV27	TRBJ2-7	-
CASTLAGAETQYF	TGTGCCAGCACGCTAGCGGGAGCTGAGACCCAGTACTTC	TRBD2	TRBV11-3	TRBJ2-5	-
CASSESGTRSNYGYTF	TGCGCCAGCAGTGAGTCGGGGACTAGGTCGAACTATGGCTACACCTTC	-	TRBV10-2	TRBJ1-2	-
CASGGTVSYEQYF	TGTGCCAGCGGCGGGACGGTCTCCTACGAGCAGTACTTC	-	TRBV2	TRBJ2-7	many
CASSLNLPLDEQFF	TGTGCCAGCAGCTTAAATTTGCCTCTCGATGAGCAGTTCTTC	-	TRBV13	TRBJ2-1	many
CASSQVRGSNQPQHF	TGCGCCAGTAGCCAAGTAAGGGGATCCAATCAGCCCCAGCATTTT	-	TRBV4-1	TRBJ1-5	few
CASSPRGLTYGYTF	TGTGCCAGCAGCCCGAGGGGACTCACCTATGGCTACACCTTC	-	TRBV27	TRBJ1-2	-
CASSPTGDKGQETQYF	TGTGCCAGCAGTCCTACCGGGGACAAGGGGCAGGAGACCCAGTACTTC	-	TRBV28	TRBJ2-5	many
CASSYSAGRGNTIYF	TGTGCCAGCAGTTACTCCGCCGGGAGAGGAAACACCATATATTTT	-	TRBV6-5	TRBJ1-3	few
CAISESGGGNEQFF	TGTGCCATCAGTGAGTCGGGTGGGGGGAATGAGCAGTTCTTC	-	TRBV10-3	TRBJ2-1	few
CASSPPSGSYQETQYF	TGTGCCAGCAGCCCCCCTAGCGGGAGTTACCAAGAGACCCAGTACTTC	TRBD2	TRBV13	TRBJ2-5	-
CSARAGGRSTGELFF	TGCAGTGCTAGAGCGGGGGGACGTTCCACCGGGGAGCTGTTTTTT	TRBD2	TRBV20-1	TRBJ2-2	-
CASSFGLYPAEAFF	TGTGCCAGCAGCTTTGGACTATACCCCGCTGAAGCTTTCTTT	-	TRBV11-3	TRBJ1-1	many
CASRATVGWGTDTEAFF	TGTGCCAGCAGAGCGACGGTGGGATGGGGGACTGACACTGAAGCTTTCTTT	-	TRBV12-3/TRBV12-4	TRBJ1-1	many
CASSLMVKPGDGYTF	TGCGCCAGCAGCTTGATGGTTAAACCCGGGGATGGCTACACCTTC	-	TRBV5-1	TRBJ1-2	few
CSAGRGGWREQYF	TGCAGTGCGGGACGGGGGGGATGGAGGGAGCAGTACTTC	TRBD2	TRBV20-1	TRBJ2-7	once
CASSRLAYRVHIQYF	TGTGCCAGCAGTCGCCTCGCTTACAGGGTGCACATTCAGTACTTC	-	TRBV6-1	TRBJ2-4	many
CASSQQPPDSQETQYF	TGCGCCAGCAGCCAACAGCCCCCGGACAGCCAAGAGACCCAGTACTTC	-	TRBV5-1	TRBJ2-5	many
CASLASVGAHNEQFF	TGCGCCAGCCTGGCCTCCGTTGGGGCCCACAATGAGCAGTTCTTC	-	TRBV5-1	TRBJ2-1	-
CASSVRNSPLHF	TGTGCCAGCAGCGTGAGGAATTCACCCCTCCACTTT	-	TRBV7-9	TRBJ1-6	many
CASRDLSQFF	TGTGCCAGCCGGGATCTCTCGCAGTTCTTC	-	TRBV2	TRBJ2-1	-
CASSDSNGDLHNEQFF	TGTGCCAGCAGTGATTCCAACGGGGACCTCCACAATGAGCAGTTCTTC	-	TRBV2	TRBJ2-1	many
CASSASGTITGEQFF	TGTGCCAGCAGCGCCTCCGGGACTATTACAGGCGAGCAGTTCTTC	TRBD2	TRBV9	TRBJ2-1	-